This paragraph covers one T cell receptor beta chain sequence. Amplification of TCR beta CDR3 regions was performed using RNA transcripts as template. The HTBI primer set drove a first-round RT-PCR of the TCR CDR3. TCRdb re-analysed the multiplex PCR reads in MiXCR, keeping a single row per CDR3 protein. The sample has around 400,000 distinct CDR3 sequences, roughly 25% seen once. Looked up from germline, CDR1 is LGHDT and CDR2 is YNNKEL (reference sequence). There are 16 residues in the CDR3. This entry is derived from a study of T cells in Graves' hyperthyroidism and ophthalmopathy. The source of the PBMCs was about 10 ml of fresh peripheral blood.

The receptor was isolated from a man aged 50-60 years with Graves' hyperthyroidism. Sequencing was done on a sample of blood. The chain is built from TRBV3-1 and TRBJ2-5, with 10 bases identical to TRBD2. TRBJ2-1 matches the DNA end more closely, so the J call is doubtful. DNA of the CDR3: TGTGCCAGCAGCCCAGCACGGACTAGCGGACTAGAGACCCAGTTCTTC. It translates to CASSPARTSGLETQFF.